A selection of T cell receptor beta chains follows, all from one sample in a study of T cell responses to AZD1222 COVID-19 vaccine. The method was immunoSEQ multiplex PCR; TCRdb's version includes in-frame clones alone and lacks a portion of them. The table lists about 110,000 clones, about 89% of them singletons. The sequencing used peripheral blood, collected on day 0 of AZD1222 vaccination. The source is an adult in good health. CDR3s include the opening cysteine and the closing phenylalanine or tryptophan. D genes are given only for firm matches. The size entry is marked missing in some rows and otherwise reads once, few, many or a size class.

j_gene: TRBJ2-2
d_gene: TRBD2
len: 15
abundance: .
v_gene: TRBV2
CDR3aa: CASREGLAGTGELFF
CDR3nt: TGTGCCAGCAGGGAGGGACTAGCAGGCACCGGGGAGCTGTTTTTT

j_gene: TRBJ2-5
d_gene: .
len: 13
abundance: medium-sized
v_gene: TRBV24-1
CDR3aa: CATSDGPSETQYF
CDR3nt: TGTGCCACCAGTGACGGGCCATCAGAGACCCAGTACTTC

j_gene: TRBJ2-7
d_gene: .
len: 14
abundance: once
v_gene: TRBV4-3
CDR3aa: CASSPAQTGYEQYF
CDR3nt: TGCGCCAGCAGCCCAGCCCAGACGGGCTACGAGCAGTACTTC

j_gene: TRBJ1-4
d_gene: TRBD1
len: 17
abundance: .
v_gene: TRBV30
CDR3aa: CAWSGGGAEATNEKLFF
CDR3nt: TGTGCCTGGAGTGGAGGGGGCGCGGAAGCAACTAATGAAAAACTGTTTTTT

j_gene: TRBJ1-1
d_gene: .
len: 16
abundance: few
v_gene: TRBV2
CDR3aa: CASSEYQGRQGTEAFF
CDR3nt: TGTGCCAGCAGTGAATATCAGGGGCGGCAAGGTACTGAAGCTTTCTTT

j_gene: TRBJ2-6
d_gene: .
len: 16
abundance: .
v_gene: TRBV7-2
CDR3aa: CASSPGGVSGANVLTF
CDR3nt: TGTGCCAGCAGCCCGGGCGGGGTCTCTGGGGCCAACGTCCTGACTTTC

j_gene: TRBJ2-7
d_gene: TRBD2
len: 14
abundance: .
v_gene: TRBV5-1
CDR3aa: CASSPTSGSLEQYF
CDR3nt: TGCGCCAGCAGCCCGACTAGCGGGTCCTTGGAGCAGTACTTC

j_gene: TRBJ2-7
d_gene: TRBD2
len: 14
abundance: .
v_gene: TRBV5-4
CDR3aa: CASSPSAGAYEQYF
CDR3nt: TGTGCCAGCAGCCCCTCAGCGGGGGCCTACGAGCAGTACTTC

j_gene: TRBJ2-7
d_gene: .
len: 12
abundance: .
v_gene: TRBV29-1
CDR3aa: CSAGSSWDEQYF
CDR3nt: TGCAGCGCGGGAAGCTCTTGGGACGAGCAGTACTTC

j_gene: TRBJ2-1
d_gene: TRBD2
len: 16
abundance: .
v_gene: TRBV19
CDR3aa: CASSIGASGRGDEQFF
CDR3nt: TGTGCCAGTAGTATAGGGGCTAGCGGGAGGGGGGATGAGCAGTTCTTC

j_gene: TRBJ2-2
d_gene: TRBD2
len: 16
abundance: .
v_gene: TRBV7-9
CDR3aa: CASSRREGSNTGELFF
CDR3nt: TGTGCCAGCAGCCGGCGGGAGGGGTCGAACACCGGGGAGCTGTTTTTT

j_gene: TRBJ1-2
d_gene: TRBD1
len: 14
abundance: .
v_gene: TRBV5-1
CDR3aa: CASSNGQGQVGYTF
CDR3nt: TGCGCCAGCAGCAACGGACAGGGTCAGGTCGGCTACACCTTC

j_gene: TRBJ2-3
d_gene: TRBD2
len: 16
abundance: .
v_gene: TRBV13
CDR3aa: CASRPLLAFSTDTQYF
CDR3nt: TGTGCCAGCAGGCCACTACTAGCGTTTAGCACAGATACGCAGTATTTT

j_gene: TRBJ2-5
d_gene: .
len: 12
abundance: .
v_gene: TRBV12-3/TRBV12-4
CDR3aa: CASSLRGETQYF
CDR3nt: TGTGCCAGCAGTCTGAGGGGGGAGACCCAGTACTTC

j_gene: TRBJ1-6
d_gene: TRBD1
len: 14
abundance: once
v_gene: TRBV6-6
CDR3aa: CASSQGTGASPLHF
CDR3nt: TGTGCCAGCAGTCAAGGGACAGGGGCTTCACCCCTCCACTTT

j_gene: TRBJ2-2
d_gene: .
len: 15
abundance: .
v_gene: TRBV5-4
CDR3aa: CASSLGDSKTGELFF
CDR3nt: TGTGCCAGCAGCTTGGGGGATAGTAAAACCGGGGAGCTGTTTTTT

j_gene: TRBJ2-4
d_gene: TRBD1
len: 16
abundance: once
v_gene: TRBV7-9
CDR3aa: CASSRWGQVRPNIQYF
CDR3nt: TGTGCCAGCAGCCGGTGGGGACAGGTTCGTCCAAACATTCAGTACTTC